This TCR beta chain was identified in a study of cytomegalovirus exposure and HLA in healthy donors. The PCR ran on 60 Vbeta and 13 Jbeta primers. Assay used: immunoSEQ multiplex PCR; TCRdb lists only in-frame clones, some missing. Altogether fewer than 55,000 clones are present, around three quarters being singletons, with the ten largest covering less than 25%. This clone has just a few counts. Germline values: CDR1 MNHNS, CDR2 SASEGT. There are 13 residues in the CDR3. Trimming cost V 1 base and J 4 bases, with 5 bases left between them. This receptor was identified in a woman between 50 and 59 years old in good health and CMV-seropositive. Input material: PBMCs. The chain uses TRBV6-1 and TRBJ1-5; D unresolved. Here the CDR3 reads CASSEDRNQPQHF. The CDR3 coding sequence is TGTGCCAGCAGTGAAGACAGAAATCAGCCCCAGCATTTT.